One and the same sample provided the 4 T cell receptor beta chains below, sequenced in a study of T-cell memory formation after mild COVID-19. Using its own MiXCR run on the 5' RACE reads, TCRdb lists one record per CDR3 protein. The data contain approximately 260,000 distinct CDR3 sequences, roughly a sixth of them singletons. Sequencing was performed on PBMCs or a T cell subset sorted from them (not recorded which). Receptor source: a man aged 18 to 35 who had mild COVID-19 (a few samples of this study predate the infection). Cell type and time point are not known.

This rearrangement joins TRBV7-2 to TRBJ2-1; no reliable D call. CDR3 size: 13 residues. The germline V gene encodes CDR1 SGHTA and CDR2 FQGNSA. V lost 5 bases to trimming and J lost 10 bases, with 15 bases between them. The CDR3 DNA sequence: TGTGCCAGCAGCAACCAGCCGGGTAGGGAGCAGTTCTTC. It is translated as CASSNQPGREQFF. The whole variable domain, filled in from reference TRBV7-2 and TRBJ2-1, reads GAGVSQSPSNKVTEKGKDVELRCDPISGHTALYWYRQSLGQGLEFLIYFQGNSAPDKSGLPSDRFSAERTGGSVSTLTIQRTQQEDSAVYLCASSNQPGREQFFGPGTRLTVL.

CDR3 in DNA: TGTGCCAGCAGTTACTTAGCGGGGGCAGATACGCAGTATTTT. This translates into CASSYLAGADTQYF. The J gene is TRBJ2-3, the V gene TRBV6-5, with 9 positions matching TRBD2. The V segment lost 1 base and the J segment 4 bases; nucleotides outside the gene matches: 0. The CDR3 totals 14 residues. Germline V CDR1 and CDR2: MNHEY, SVGAGI.

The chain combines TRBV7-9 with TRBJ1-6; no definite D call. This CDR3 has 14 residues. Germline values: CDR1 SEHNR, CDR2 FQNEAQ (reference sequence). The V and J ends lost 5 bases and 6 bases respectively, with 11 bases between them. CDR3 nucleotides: TGTGCCAGCAGCAAAGCGAGTGCTAATTCACCCCTCCACTTT. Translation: CASSKASANSPLHF.

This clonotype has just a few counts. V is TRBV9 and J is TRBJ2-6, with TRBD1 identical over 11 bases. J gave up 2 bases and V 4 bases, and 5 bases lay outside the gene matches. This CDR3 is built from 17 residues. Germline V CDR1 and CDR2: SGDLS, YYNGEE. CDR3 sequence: CASSKTGQGAGANVLTF. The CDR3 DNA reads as TGTGCCAGCAGCAAAACGGGACAGGGGGCTGGGGCCAACGTCCTGACTTTC.